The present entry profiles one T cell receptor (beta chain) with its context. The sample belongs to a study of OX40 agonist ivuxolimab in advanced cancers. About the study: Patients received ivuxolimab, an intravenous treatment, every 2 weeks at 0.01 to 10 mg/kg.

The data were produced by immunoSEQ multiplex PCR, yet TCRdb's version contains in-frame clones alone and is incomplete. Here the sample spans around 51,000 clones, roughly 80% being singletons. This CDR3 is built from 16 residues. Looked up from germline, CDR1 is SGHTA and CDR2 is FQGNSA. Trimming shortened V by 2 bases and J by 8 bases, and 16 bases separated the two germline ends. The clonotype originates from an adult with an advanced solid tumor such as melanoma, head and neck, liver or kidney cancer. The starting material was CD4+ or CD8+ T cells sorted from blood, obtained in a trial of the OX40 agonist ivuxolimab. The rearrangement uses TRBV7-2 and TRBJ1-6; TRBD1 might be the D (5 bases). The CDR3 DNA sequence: TGTGCCAGCAGCTTACGGGGGATCGGGGAAGATTCACCCCTCCACTTT. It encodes CASSLRGIGEDSPLHF.